These 25 T cell receptor beta chains came from one sample sequenced in a study of blood T cell repertoires in COVID-19. Sequencing used immunoSEQ multiplex PCR; TCRdb keeps in-frame clones, though not all of them. Counted here are approximately 360,000 clones, approximately 90% occurring once; the ten biggest clones make up more than 0.9%. Material for sequencing was PBMCs or T cells enriched from blood (not recorded which). All receptors come from a woman aged 25 to 45 with acute COVID-19.

The rearrangement links TRBV2 to TRBJ1-1; D is possibly TRBD1 (5 bases). Trimming left V 6 bases short and J 1 base short, with 18 bases between. Germline loops: CDR1 SNHLY, CDR2 FYNNEI. This CDR3 region has 16 residues. The CDR3 protein is CASSPPKGRENTEAFF. CDR3 bases: TGTGCCAGCAGCCCCCCTAAGGGCAGGGAGAACACTGAAGCTTTCTTT.

The chain couples TRBV10-3 to TRBJ1-1; D may be TRBD1 (5 bases). From germline, CDR1 is ENHRY and CDR2 SYGVKD. This CDR3 has 14 amino acids. Trimming took off 3 bases at V and 7 bases at J, with 15 bases between the two ends. CDR3 residues: CAISDSDSDIEAFF. CDR3 sequence (DNA): TGTGCCATCAGTGACTCCGACAGTGATATTGAAGCTTTCTTT.

The chain employs TRBV5-1 and TRBJ2-3, with 10 bases identical to TRBD2. The CDR3 spans 19 residues. V lost 3 bases to trimming and J lost 1 base; unmatched junction nucleotides: 14. Germline CDR1 is SGHRS and CDR2 is YFSETQ. The CDR3 sequence: CASSWTIAGGIMRTDTQYF. In DNA, the CDR3 is TGCGCCAGCAGCTGGACAATAGCGGGGGGCATAATGCGCACAGATACGCAGTATTTT.

The chain employs TRBV7-2 and TRBJ2-7, with a weak D call TRBD1 (6 bases). CDR1 is SGHTA, CDR2 FQGNSA, per germline. This CDR3 is 14 amino acids long. Trimming took off 6 bases at V and 0 bases at J, with 12 bases between the two ends. The CDR3 region is CASRVQGISYEQYF. As DNA, the CDR3 is TGTGCCAGCAGAGTACAGGGAATCTCCTACGAGCAGTACTTC.

The chain employs TRBV30 and TRBJ2-7; TRBD2 agrees at 13 bases. This CDR3 has 13 residues. V lost 6 bases and J lost 2; bases outside the gene matches: 1. Germline V gene data show CDR1 as GTSNPN and CDR2 as SVGIG (reference sequence). The CDR3 DNA sequence: TGTGCCTGCACTAGCGGGGGGGCCTACGAGCAGTACTTC. As protein: CACTSGGAYEQYF.

To note about this clone: One end of the junction varies from germline; a read error may be responsible. V gene TRBV7-3 combines with J gene TRBJ2-4; 7 bases agree with TRBD2. The CDR3 length is 13 residues. Germline V gene sequence: CDR1 SGHTA, CDR2 FQGTGA. The CDR3 sequence is CASSLTASGELFF. CDR3 nucleotide sequence: TGTGCCAGCAGCTTAACGGCCAGCGGGGAGTTGTTCTTC.

The J gene is TRBJ1-3, the V gene TRBV30; a possible D gene is TRBD1 (5 bases). With 6 bases removed from V and 0 bases from J, the gap between germline ends came to 12 bases. CDR1 and CDR2 from the germline V gene are GTSNPN and SVGIG (reference sequence). This CDR3 spans 14 amino acids. The CDR3 here is CACEPRGSGNTIYF. The CDR3 bases are TGTGCCTGCGAACCTAGGGGCTCTGGAAACACCATATATTTT. Full variable domain (missing parts from reference TRBV30 and TRBJ1-3): SQTIHQWPATLVQPVGSPLSLECTVEGTSNPNLYWYRQAAGRGLQLLFYSVGIGQISSEVPQNLSASRPQDRQFILSSKKLLLSDSGFYLCACEPRGSGNTIYFGEGSWLTVV.

The chain employs TRBV7-8 and TRBJ1-1, with D unresolved. Germline CDR1 SGHVS, CDR2 FQNEAQ. The CDR3 extends over 15 amino acids. Trimming stripped 5 bases from V and 4 bases from J, with 17 bases between. CDR3 coding DNA: TGTGCCAGCAGCCCGGTTAACGAACGCGGCACTGAAGCTTTCTTT. This encodes CASSPVNERGTEAFF.

This chain links TRBV5-6 with TRBJ1-1, with 7 bases lining up with TRBD1. CDR3 length equals 15 residues. With V trimmed by 2 bases and J by 0 bases, 4 bases remained unmatched. Germline CDR1 is SGHDT and CDR2 is YYEEEE. The CDR3 DNA follows: TGTGCCAGCAGCTTTGGGACAGCAATGAACACTGAAGCTTTCTTT. As protein: CASSFGTAMNTEAFF.

The V and J genes are TRBV19 and TRBJ2-7, with 7 bases aligning to TRBD2. This CDR3 comprises 13 residues. CDR1 LNHDA and CDR2 SQIVND come from the germline V gene (reference sequence). The ends lost 7 bases at V and 2 bases at J; junction bases unmatched: 5. The CDR3 region has the DNA TGTGCCAGTAAGCGCGGGGGAGCCTACGAGCAGTACTTC. Its translation is CASKRGGAYEQYF.

This chain links TRBV2 with TRBJ1-2; 9 bases align to TRBD1. CDR1 SNHLY and CDR2 FYNNEI come from the germline V gene. The CDR3 is made up of 10 amino acids. CDR3 sequence (DNA): TGTGCACAGGGGGCATGGGGCTACACCTTC. Translation: CAQGAWGYTF.

At least ten counts were recorded for this clone. The chain couples TRBV6-5 to TRBJ1-6; 8 positions match TRBD1. V lost 4 bases, J lost 6 bases, and 5 bases stayed unmatched. This CDR3 contains 15 residues. CDR1 is MNHEY, CDR2 SVGAGI, per germline. The CDR3 sequence is CASSSGTGGNSPLHF. In nucleotides, the CDR3 is TGTGCCAGCAGTTCCGGGACAGGCGGTAATTCACCCCTCCACTTT.

CDR3 protein: CASSPGPGGNEQFF. The CDR3 nucleotides read TGTGCCAGCAGCCCCGGCCCAGGGGGCAATGAGCAGTTCTTC. J is TRBJ2-1 and V is TRBV7-9; 7 positions agree with TRBD1. The CDR3 covers 14 residues. The germline CDR1 and CDR2 sequences are SEHNR and FQNEAQ (reference sequence). J gave up 6 bases and V 5 bases, and 7 bases lay outside the gene matches.

This rearrangement joins TRBV5-6 to TRBJ2-7; tentatively, D is TRBD2 (6 bases). The V gene lost 3 bases and the J gene lost 4 bases, with 14 bases spanning the gap. This CDR3 is 14 amino acids long. CDR1 and CDR2 (germline): SGHDT, YYEEEE. CDR3 residues: CASSYGTETYEQYF. Written as DNA, the CDR3 is TGTGCCAGCAGCTACGGGACTGAAACTTACGAGCAGTACTTC.

Turning to this clone: This sample also contains other DNA sequences that code for the same CDR3. V usage is TRBV5-1 and J usage is TRBJ2-1, with 14 bases identical to TRBD2. V trimming: 4 bases; J trimming: 6 bases; junction bases outside the gene matches: 3. This CDR3 has 15 amino acids. The germline V gene has CDR1 SGHRS and CDR2 YFSETQ. The CDR3, as DNA: TGCGCCAGCAGCCCCGGACTAGCGGGGGGCAATGAGCAGTTCTTC. Residues: CASSPGLAGGNEQFF.

The V gene is TRBV6-5, the J gene TRBJ1-2; D may be TRBD1 (5 bases). The length of the CDR3 is 16 residues. Looked up from germline, CDR1 is MNHEY and CDR2 is SVGAGI. V was shortened by 0 bases and J by 1 base, with 12 bases between the two germline ends. This CDR3 is CASSYSTGGHNYGYTF. The CDR3, as DNA: TGTGCCAGCAGTTACTCAACGGGGGGTCATAACTATGGCTACACCTTC.

J is TRBJ2-7 and V is TRBV19; 10 nucleotides align to TRBD2. In germline, CDR1 is LNHDA, CDR2 SQIVND (reference sequence). This CDR3 is 15 amino acids long. With V trimmed by 4 bases and J by 2 bases, 5 bases remained unmatched. The CDR3 DNA follows: TGTGCCAGTAGTAATAGCGGGGGGAGGACCTACGAGCAGTACTTC. This translates into CASSNSGGRTYEQYF.

CDR3 in DNA: TGTGCCAGCAGTTTATTCGGGCAGGGCTCGAGGACCGGAAACACCATATATTTT. Translation gives CASSLFGQGSRTGNTIYF. This rearrangement joins TRBV27 to TRBJ1-3; D possibly corresponds to TRBD1 (5 bases). This CDR3 spans 18 amino acids. From germline, CDR1 is MNHEY and CDR2 SMNVEV (reference sequence). Trimming cost V 1 base and J 4 bases, with 20 bases left between them.

The chain employs TRBV5-8 and TRBJ1-5, with no clear D. This CDR3 comprises 14 residues. The germline V gene encodes CDR1 SGHTS and CDR2 YDEGEE. The ends were cut back, 7 bases at V and 0 bases at J, with 11 bases in the middle. CDR3 DNA: TGTGCCAGCTTGTGGCGGGGTAGCAATCAGCCCCAGCATTTT. Translation gives CASLWRGSNQPQHF.

J is TRBJ2-7 and V is TRBV7-2, with D possibly matching TRBD2 (6 bases). The CDR3 covers 14 residues. Trimming removed 5 bases at V and 1 base at J, with 12 bases between. The germline CDR1 and CDR2 sequences are SGHTA and FQGNSA. DNA of the CDR3: TGTGCCAGCAGCCCCGTGGGGGGTTCCTACGAGCAGTACTTC. Translated, it gives CASSPVGGSYEQYF.

The chain joins TRBV27 to TRBJ1-6, with D unclear. V lost 2 bases and J 0 bases, leaving 8 bases between the germline ends. This CDR3 spans 16 amino acids. Germline lookup yields CDR1 MNHEY and CDR2 SMNVEV (reference sequence). This CDR3 is CASSLAPSSYNSPLHF. The DNA for the CDR3 is TGTGCCAGCAGTTTAGCGCCGAGCTCCTATAATTCACCCCTCCACTTT.

This clone appeared many times. The CDR3 region is CASLQGGGNTIYF. In DNA form, the CDR3 reads TGTGCCAGCCTACAGGGTGGTGGAAACACCATATATTTT. The chain links TRBV7-3 to TRBJ1-3; TRBD1 might be the D (6 bases). The CDR3 loop spans 13 amino acids. The germline V gene encodes CDR1 SGHTA and CDR2 FQGTGA. V lost 8 bases and J 3 bases, leaving 11 bases between the germline ends.

The chain has TRBV7-6 and TRBJ2-1; 8 bases line up with TRBD2. This CDR3 has 16 amino acids. In germline, CDR1 is SGHVS, CDR2 FNYEAQ. With V trimmed by 4 bases and J by 4 bases, 9 bases remained unmatched. The CDR3 region has the DNA TGTGCCAGCAGCTCCCCCCGGAGCGGGAGTTACAATGAGCAGTTCTTC. Its translation is CASSSPRSGSYNEQFF.

This clone was observed once. V gene TRBV7-2 combines with J gene TRBJ2-5; TRBD1 matches 7 bases. J lost 2 bases, V lost 5 bases, and 8 bases had no gene match. CDR3 size: 15 residues. Looked up from germline, CDR1 is SGHTA and CDR2 is FQGNSA. The CDR3 region is CASSHRTGSQETQYF. CDR3 coding DNA: TGTGCCAGCAGCCACCGGACAGGATCACAAGAGACCCAGTACTTC.

This clone was picked up a small number of times. This chain joins TRBV5-4 and TRBJ1-3; 8 bases line up with TRBD1. The CDR3 spans 17 residues. Germline CDR1 SGHNT, CDR2 YYREEE (reference sequence). After removal of 1 base from V and 0 bases from J, the junction contained 6 bases not matched to a gene. This CDR3 reads CASSLYTGGYSGNTIYF. CDR3 nucleotides: TGTGCCAGCAGCTTGTATACAGGGGGGTACTCTGGAAACACCATATATTTT.